This TCR beta chain was captured by sequencing in a study of siplizumab effects on memory and regulatory T cells. Findings of the study overall: Siplizumab caused a significant drop in alloreactive sequences traceable to unstimulated CD4+ memory cells. The study found naive T cells seemingly more diverse than memory cells and seemingly major alloresponse contributors.

This CDR3 has 18 amino acids. Trimming pared 5 bases from V and 6 bases from J, leaving 27 bases between. Germline assignment: CDR1 MDHEN and CDR2 SYDVKM. On this clone itself: Its antigen is as yet unknown.

The assay was immunoSEQ multiplex PCR, and TCRdb's table has in-frame clones only and misses some. This sample has about 56,000 clones, with 95% to 98% found just once. The sequenced sample consisted of naive CD8+ T cells sorted from blood. The V call is TRBV28, the J call TRBJ2-3, with D perhaps matching TRBD1 (7 bases). The source is a human donor in good health. In nucleotides, the CDR3 is TGTGCCAGCAGTCTGGACAGGCGAGGCGGGATCTCTTGGGATACGCAGTATTTT. Its protein product is CASSLDRRGGISWDTQYF.